A single sample is the source of the 23 T cell receptor beta chains below, sequenced in a study of post-analysis software for immune sequencing data. Study outcomes and limitations: Included in a set of roughly five TRBV segments more frequent in patients than controls were TRBV5-6, TRBV5-1 and TRBV20-1.

The antigens these receptors bind are not known. Unique molecular identifiers were present in the TCR beta cDNA libraries. TCRdb redid the calling of the PCR reads with MiXCR, one entry per CDR3 protein. The sample has 600,000 to 700,000 distinct CDR3 sequences; about 60% are singletons. The sequencing input was blood. These receptors all come from a girl aged 2 to 10 with multiple sclerosis.

The V and J genes are TRBV20-1 and TRBJ1-2, with a weak D call TRBD1 (6 bases). Germline V gives CDR1 DFQATT, CDR2 SNEGSKA (reference sequence). V was cut by 5 bases and J by 5 bases, with 12 bases left in between. CDR3 length equals 12 residues. The CDR3 sequence: CSARFGTYGYTF. The DNA of the CDR3 is TGCAGTGCTCGCTTCGGGACATATGGCTACACCTTC.

This clonotype was detected once. The V gene is TRBV29-1, the J gene TRBJ1-5; 8 positions agree with TRBD1. Germline CDR1 and CDR2: SQVTM and ANQGSEA. V trimming: 7 bases; J trimming: 2 bases; junction bases outside the gene matches: 16. This CDR3 comprises 17 residues. CDR3 DNA: TGCAGCGCTCTATTGCCCGACAGGGGACGTGGCAATCAGCCCCAGCATTTT. As protein: CSALLPDRGRGNQPQHF.

The chain uses TRBV4-1 and TRBJ2-5; 10 positions agree with TRBD2. The DNA end is more similar to TRBJ2-7, so the J call may be wrong. The V gene's germline CDR1 is MGHRA and CDR2 YSYEKL. The CDR3 has 16 residues. CDR3 region: CASSQEWPSGSYEQYF. The CDR3 nucleotides read TGCGCCAGCAGCCAGGAGTGGCCTAGCGGGAGCTACGAGCAGTACTTC.

The chain has TRBV20-1 and TRBJ1-1, with unresolved D. The germline CDR1 and CDR2 sequences are DFQATT and SNEGSKA (reference sequence). The CDR3 loop spans 13 amino acids. The V end lost 4 bases, the J end lost 1 base, and 10 bases lay between the germline ends. The CDR3 sequence: CSAKKVQNTEAFF. The CDR3 DNA sequence: TGCAGTGCTAAAAAGGTCCAGAACACTGAAGCTTTCTTT.

With regard to this clonotype: A much larger clone lies one base from this, so it may be a read error. The chain uses TRBV7-2 and TRBJ2-7; weak D call: TRBD2 (5 bases). The J call may be incorrect, as the DNA end agrees better with TRBJ2-5. CDR3 length equals 16 residues. The germline CDR1 and CDR2 sequences are SGHTA and FQGNSA. Written as DNA, the CDR3 is TGTGCCAGCAGCCCCGTACGGACTGTCTCCGGGGAGACCCAGTACTTC. As protein: CASSPVRTVSGETQYF.

The chain recombines TRBV5-1 with TRBJ2-6; TRBD1 might be the D (6 bases). In germline, CDR1 is SGHRS, CDR2 YFSETQ. V shed 5 bases and J shed 0 bases, with 21 bases lying between them. This CDR3 is 19 amino acids long. CDR3 sequence (DNA): TGCGCCAGCAGTTGGGCCGGGACAAAAGAGTTCTCTGGGGCCAACGTCCTGACTTTC. This codes for CASSWAGTKEFSGANVLTF. The full variable domain, its missing parts supplied by reference TRBV5-1 and TRBJ2-6, is KAGVTQTPRYLIKTRGQQVTLSCSPISGHRSVSWYQQTPGQGLQFLFEYFSETQRNKGNFPGRFSGRQFSNSRSEMNVSTLELGDSALYLCASSWAGTKEFSGANVLTFGAGSRLTVL.

The CDR3: CSARVYRGIVYNEQFF. CDR3 in DNA: TGCAGTGCTAGAGTCTACAGGGGAATTGTCTACAATGAGCAGTTCTTC. The gene calls are TRBV20-1 and TRBJ2-1; 7 nucleotides line up with TRBD1. This CDR3 has 16 amino acids. V lost 1 base, J lost 3 bases, and 9 bases stayed unmatched. Germline CDR1 reads DFQATT; CDR2 reads SNEGSKA (reference sequence).

The chain joins TRBV20-1 to TRBJ1-5, with no clear D. V gave up 1 base and J gave up 5 bases, with 18 bases separating them. Looked up from germline, CDR1 is DFQATT and CDR2 is SNEGSKA (reference sequence). The CDR3 loop spans 16 amino acids. The CDR3: CSARVPTGRLHQPQHF. CDR3 DNA sequence: TGCAGTGCTAGAGTCCCAACGGGCCGGTTACATCAGCCCCAGCATTTT.

This chain uses TRBV29-1 with TRBJ2-3; 12 bases are a match to TRBD2. J gave up 1 base and V 2 bases, and 4 bases lay outside the gene matches. CDR1 is SQVTM and CDR2 is ANQGSEA in the germline V gene. The CDR3 runs to 16 residues. For the CDR3, the DNA is TGCAGCGTTGAACTAGCGGGGGGGCTCGGCACAGATACGCAGTATTTT. Translated: CSVELAGGLGTDTQYF.

This clonotype has just a few counts. This chain joins TRBV6-2 or TRBV6-3 and TRBJ1-5; D gene uncertain. Germline CDR1 MNHEY, CDR2 SVGEGT. The CDR3 has 15 residues. Trimming took off 4 bases at V and 3 bases at J, with 13 bases between the two ends. The CDR3 DNA is TGTGCCAGCAGTTCATTCAGCGGCCTCAATCAGCCCCAGCATTTT. Translated: CASSSFSGLNQPQHF.

This rearrangement joins TRBV13 to TRBJ1-2; D not resolved. The germline V and J ends were trimmed by 2 bases and 5 bases, with 27 bases remaining between them. The germline V gene has CDR1 PRHDT and CDR2 FYEKMQ (reference sequence). The CDR3 contains 19 residues. CDR3 DNA: TGTGCCAGCAGCTTATCTTTGCCATACTTTTTTTCTCCGGTTTATGGCTACACCTTC. Its translation: CASSLSLPYFFSPVYGYTF. The full variable domain, in which reference TRBV13 and TRBJ1-2 provide the parts outside the CDR3, is AAGVIQSPRHLIKEKRETATLKCYPIPRHDTVYWYQQGPGQDPQFLISFYEKMQSDKGSIPDRFSAQQFSDYHSELNMSSLELGDSALYFCASSLSLPYFFSPVYGYTFGSGTRLTVV.

The CDR3 protein is CASSPGSRADTQYF. In DNA form, the CDR3 reads TGCGCCAGCAGTCCCGGGTCCAGGGCAGATACGCAGTATTTT. This chain joins TRBV10-2 and TRBJ2-3, with D perhaps TRBD1 (5 bases). The germline V and J ends were trimmed by 5 bases and 4 bases, with 13 bases remaining between them. CDR3 length: 14 amino acids. CDR1 is WSHSY and CDR2 is SAAADI in the germline V gene.

This clonotype appeared a few times. The chain couples TRBV11-2 to TRBJ2-1, with TRBD1 identical over 8 bases. The CDR3 is 19 amino acids. With 2 bases clipped from V and 3 bases from J, the junction kept 15 bases outside the gene matches. From germline, CDR1 is SGHAT and CDR2 FQNNGV. The CDR3 is CASSLRSGGANRLYNEQFF. DNA for the CDR3: TGTGCCAGCAGCTTACGGTCAGGGGGCGCCAACCGTCTCTACAATGAGCAGTTCTTC.

V is TRBV4-2 and J is TRBJ1-2, with unresolved D. The CDR3 sequence is 14 residues long. Between the trimmed V and J ends, which lost 1 base and 4 bases, there was a span of 10 bases. CDR1 and CDR2 from the germline V gene are LGHNA and YNFKEQ. CDR3 protein: CASSQVQISYGYTF. CDR3 bases: TGTGCCAGCAGCCAAGTCCAGATAAGCTATGGCTACACCTTC.

CDR3 DNA sequence: TGCAGTGGGGGGTTAGCGGGGTACAATGAGCAGTTCTTC. Translating gives CSGGLAGYNEQFF. V usage is TRBV20-1 and J usage is TRBJ2-1; 8 positions match TRBD2. Trimming cost V 7 bases and J 4 bases; bases outside gene matches: 6. The CDR3 sequence is 13 residues long. The V gene's germline CDR1 is DFQATT and CDR2 SNEGSKA (reference sequence).

Points on this clonotype: The junction and the germline gene differ at one end; a read error may be behind it. V and J are TRBV29-1 and TRBJ2-7, with D unclear. Germline CDR1 SQVTM, CDR2 ANQGSEA. The length of the CDR3 is 11 residues. CDR3 sequence (DNA): TGCGGCGTTGAATTGGCTCTCGAGCAGTACTTC. Encoded protein: CGVELALEQYF.

The V gene is TRBV7-8, the J gene TRBJ2-4; 8 bases line up with TRBD2. Germline CDR1 is SGHVS and CDR2 is FQNEAQ. V was clipped by 1 base and J by 8 bases; unmatched bases: 7. CDR3 length equals 15 residues. The CDR3 here is CASSLVSGGPHIQYF. The CDR3 DNA reads as TGTGCCAGCAGCTTAGTCTCGGGAGGGCCGCACATTCAGTACTTC.

The CDR3 DNA reads as TGTGCCAGCAGCTTCCCAATCAGACCCACAGATACGCAGTATTTT. This sequence encodes CASSFPIRPTDTQYF. The gene calls are TRBV7-2 and TRBJ2-3; no definite D call. V was cut by 3 bases and J by 2 bases, with 12 bases left in between. The germline CDR1 and CDR2 sequences are SGHTA and FQGNSA. The length of the CDR3 is 15 residues.

The rearrangement uses TRBV7-6 and TRBJ1-1; D ambiguous. The CDR3 covers 15 residues. Trimming pared 1 base from V and 2 bases from J, leaving 11 bases between. Germline assignment: CDR1 SGHVS and CDR2 FNYEAQ. The CDR3 loop is CASSLGSILNTEAFF. The CDR3, as DNA: TGTGCCAGCAGCTTAGGTTCCATTTTAAACACTGAAGCTTTCTTT.

The chain uses TRBV12-3 or TRBV12-4 and TRBJ2-5; 10 nucleotides agree with TRBD1. The J call may be incorrect, as the DNA end agrees better with TRBJ2-7. The CDR3 spans 14 residues. CDR3 coding DNA: TGTGCCAGCAGTTTCGGGACAGGGGCCGACGAGCAGTACTTC. It codes for CASSFGTGADEQYF.

The J gene is TRBJ2-1, the V gene TRBV28; 9 bases fit TRBD2. The CDR3 sequence is 15 residues long. In germline, CDR1 is MDHEN, CDR2 SYDVKM. V was clipped by 5 bases and J by 6 bases; unmatched bases: 8. The CDR3 loop reads CASSETGLAVNEQFF. CDR3 DNA sequence: TGTGCCAGCAGTGAAACGGGACTAGCCGTCAATGAGCAGTTCTTC.

The chain is built from TRBV5-1 and TRBJ1-2; 9 positions match TRBD1. The CDR3 spans 12 residues. CDR1 and CDR2 from the germline V gene are SGHRS and YFSETQ. V gave up 5 bases and J gave up 6 bases; unmatched junction bases: 2. The CDR3 nucleotides read TGCGCCAGCAGACAGGGGGCAGATGGCTACACCTTC. It specifies CASRQGADGYTF.

The rearrangement links TRBV6-6 to TRBJ1-4, with 9 bases lining up with TRBD1. From germline, CDR1 is MNHNY and CDR2 SVGAGI (reference sequence). The J segment lost 8 bases and the V segment lost 6 bases, leaving 7 bases of the junction unmatched. The CDR3 length is 14 residues. The CDR3 coding sequence is TGTGCCAGCAGGGGGACAGGGTCTAGCGAAAAACTGTTTTTT. Protein product: CASRGTGSSEKLFF.